This TCR beta chain comes out of a study of T cells in Graves' hyperthyroidism and ophthalmopathy. Using RNA transcripts as the source, TCR beta CDR3 regions were amplified. The HTBI primer set drove a first-round RT-PCR of the TCR CDR3. MiXCR was run by TCRdb on the multiplex PCR reads, yielding one entry per CDR3 protein. The table lists about 540,000 distinct CDR3 sequences, approximately 44% of them singletons. Germline V gene sequence: CDR1 KGHDR, CDR2 SFDVKD. CDR3 length: 13 amino acids. V lost 3 bases, J lost 1 base, and 6 bases lay in between. Hyperthyroidism of Graves' type that showed no ophthalmopathy progression within 18 months was stable.

The chain uses TRBV24-1 and TRBJ2-7, with D possibly TRBD2 on 5 matching bases. Sequenced sample: peripheral blood or thyroid tissue (not recorded which). This TCR was recovered from a woman between 18 and 30 years old with Graves' hyperthyroidism. This chain's CDR3 is CATSDPGSYEQYF. CDR3 sequence (DNA): TGTGCCACCAGTGATCCGGGATCCTACGAGCAGTACTTC.